The 26 T cell receptor beta chains given below trace back to one sample, sequenced in a study of tumor and adjacent non-tumor tissue in lung cancer. The template was RNA from unsorted bulk tissue. TCRbeta libraries were built with three rounds of nested PCR, modified from ARM-PCR. One entry per CDR3 protein results from TCRdb running MiXCR on the multiplex PCR reads. Of around 79,000 distinct CDR3 sequences in the sample, 72% were seen once. The sequenced sample was lung tumor tissue. The receptors were gathered from a woman aged 40 to 50 with non-small cell lung cancer.

Concerning this clonotype itself: A single base separates this from a much larger clone, so it may be a read error. The chain recombines TRBV30 with TRBJ2-1; D is perhaps TRBD2 (5 bases). Trimming cost V 1 base and J 2 bases, with 9 bases left between them. Germline V lookup: CDR1 GTSNPN, CDR2 SVGIG (reference sequence). The CDR3 is made up of 14 amino acids. DNA of the CDR3: TGTGCCTGGAGTGAGGACTCTCCCTACAATGAGCAGTTCTTC. Translation gives CAWSEDSPYNEQFF.

The V and J genes are TRBV12-3 or TRBV12-4 and TRBJ2-2; no clear D. CDR3 length: 13 amino acids. V gave up 7 bases and J gave up 4 bases, with 10 bases separating them. Written as DNA, the CDR3 is TGTGCCAGCATTAGACATAGCACCGGGGAGCTGTTTTTT. Amino acid sequence: CASIRHSTGELFF.

Worth noting for this clonotype: Likely a read error: the CDR3 ends without its conserved phenylalanine or tryptophan. No DNA is shown, since the ends of the CDR3 on it are uncertain; the CDR3 is the one TCRdb lists. This rearrangement joins TRBV29-1 to TRBJ2-6; TRBD1, as called in the table, went unchecked against the DNA. The CDR3 is 15 residues long, counting both termini. Germline V gives CDR1 SQVTM, CDR2 ANQGSEA. This CDR3 is CSVSAGGSGANVLTL.

Remarks on this clonotype: A junction boundary mismatches the germline segment, possibly from a read error. This chain connects TRBV4-1 to TRBJ2-1; TRBD1 agrees at 9 bases. The CDR3 consists of 13 residues. Germline loops: CDR1 MGHRA, CDR2 YSYEKL. The chain's CDR3 is CATAQGADTEHFF. CDR3 nucleotide sequence: TGTGCCACAGCACAGGGGGCGGATACTGAGCACTTCTTC.

In regard to this clonotype: The junction and the germline gene differ at one end; a read error may be behind it. The chain has TRBV11-3 and TRBJ2-1, with TRBD2 identical over 8 bases. CDR1 and CDR2 (germline): SGHNT, YENEEA. The CDR3 is made up of 16 amino acids. CDR3 coding DNA: TGTGCCAGCAGCTCAGGTCTGGGACTAGGCTACGATGAGCAGTTCTTC. It encodes CASSSGLGLGYDEQFF.

Details on this clonotype: Germline is not matched at one junction end, which may reflect a read error. The chain combines TRBV11-2 with TRBJ2-7, with 13 bases fitting TRBD2. Germline V lookup: CDR1 SGHAT, CDR2 FQNNGV. The CDR3 has 16 amino acids. The DNA for the CDR3 is TGTGTCAGCAGCTTGGGACTAGCGGGAAATCGTTTCGAGCAGTACTTC. It yields the protein CVSSLGLAGNRFEQYF.

This clonotype turned up a few times. V gene TRBV21-1 combines with J gene TRBJ2-7. TRBV21-1 is a pseudogene. CDR3 length: 12 residues. The CDR3 DNA follows: TGTGCCAGCAGCCTCCGACTGTACGAGCAGTACTTC. Its translation: CASSLRLYEQYF.

Concerning this clonotype: An end of the junction differs from the germline gene, which may be a read error. This chain connects TRBV15 to TRBJ2-5; maybe TRBD2 (6 bases). The CDR3 totals 16 residues. Germline V gives CDR1 LNHNV, CDR2 YYDKDF (reference sequence). CDR3 loop: CVTSRDREGTSGTQYF. CDR3 bases: TGTGTCACCAGCAGAGATAGGGAAGGGACTTCGGGGACCCAGTACTTC.

The V gene is TRBV6-6, the J gene TRBJ1-2; D remains unclear. Between the trimmed V and J ends, which lost 8 bases and 3 bases, there was a span of 10 bases. CDR1 is MNHNY, CDR2 SVGAGI, per germline (reference sequence). The CDR3 runs to 12 residues. This CDR3 reads CASGGTDYGYTF. The CDR3 DNA reads as TGTGCCAGCGGCGGAACAGACTATGGCTACACCTTC.

In regard to this clonotype: Germline is not matched at one junction end, which may reflect a read error. V is TRBV7-9 and J is TRBJ2-1; 14 bases agree with TRBD2. This CDR3 comprises 17 residues. The V gene's germline CDR1 is SEHNR and CDR2 FQNEAQ (reference sequence). This CDR3 reads CATSLWNGTSGRLEQFF. CDR3 coding DNA: TGTGCCACCAGCTTATGGAACGGGACTAGCGGGAGACTTGAGCAGTTCTTC. The full variable domain, with the rest looked up from reference TRBV7-9 and TRBJ2-1, is DTGVSQNPRHKITKRGQNVTFRCDPISEHNRLYWYRQTLGQGPEFLTYFQNEAQLEKSRLLSDRFSAERPKGSFSTLEIQRTEQGDSAMYLCATSLWNGTSGRLEQFFGPGTRLTVL.

CDR3 amino acids: CASSETLATLYDEQFF. CDR3 DNA sequence: TGTGCCAGCAGCGAGACGCTAGCTACACTGTACGATGAGCAGTTCTTC. This chain connects TRBV11-2 to TRBJ2-1; D possibly corresponds to TRBD2 (5 bases). From germline, CDR1 is SGHAT and CDR2 FQNNGV. With 5 bases removed from V and 8 bases from J, the gap between germline ends came to 22 bases. CDR3 length: 16 amino acids.

Sample share makes this clonotype medium-sized (0.01 to 0.1%). The V gene is TRBV10-3, the J gene TRBJ1-2; TRBD1 matches 9 bases. After removal of 4 bases from V and 4 bases from J, the junction contained 7 bases not matched to a gene. The CDR3 length is 15 residues. Germline V gene sequence: CDR1 ENHRY, CDR2 SYGVKD. The DNA for the CDR3 is TGTGCCATCAGTGCGGGACAGGGTAGTTCCTATGGCTACACCTTC. It is translated as CAISAGQGSSYGYTF.

A remark on this clonotype: The junction differs from germline at one of its ends, possibly a read error. The chain combines TRBV7-8 with TRBJ2-7; 8 bases line up with TRBD1. Per germline, CDR1 SGHVS and CDR2 FQNEAQ. The CDR3 has 15 amino acids. CDR3 in amino acids: CTSSPTGQGSYEQYF. Written as DNA, the CDR3 is TGTACCAGCAGCCCGACTGGACAGGGATCCTACGAGCAGTACTTC.

A note on this clonotype: Sequence at one end of the junction differs from germline and may be a read error. The genes are TRBV11-3 and TRBJ2-2; D perhaps matches TRBD2 (6 bases). Germline V CDR1 and CDR2: SGHNT, YENEEA. CDR3 length equals 13 residues. This chain's CDR3 is CASSSREPWELFF. CDR3 nucleotide sequence: TGTGCCAGTAGCTCACGGGAGCCCTGGGAACTGTTTTTT.

About this clonotype itself: Its ends do not fully match the called genes, so a read error is possible. The CDR3 loop is CASWDEADGNF. DNA of the CDR3: TGTGCCAGCTGGGACGAGGCAGATGGGAACTTC. The chain employs TRBV6-1 and TRBJ2-7; perhaps D is TRBD1 or TRBD2 (5 bases each). The CDR3 runs 11 residues. The germline gives CDR1 MNHNS, CDR2 SASEGT.

This clonotype appeared a single time. The chain recombines TRBV5-7 with TRBJ2-2; possible D gene TRBD2, 6 bases. TRBV5-7 is annotated as an ORF whose role is uncertain. The CDR3 is 14 amino acids. This chain's CDR3 is CVNSLAGGTGELFF. In DNA form, the CDR3 reads TGTGTCAACAGCTTGGCCGGGGGCACCGGGGAGCTGTTTTTT.

In the case of this clonotype: Just one base apart from a much larger clone, this may be a read error. The CDR3 nucleotides are TGCAGCGCGAGTGGACGGAGTCCTACCGTCTACGGGCAGTACTTC. Protein sequence: CSASGRSPTVYGQYF. This chain uses TRBV29-1 with TRBJ2-7; D remains ambiguous. CDR1 is SQVTM, CDR2 ANQGSEA, per germline. The CDR3 covers 15 residues.

With respect to this clonotype: This sequence may be a read error, since a much larger clone differs from it by one base. CDR3 protein: CGARVETSGLFNEQFF. In DNA form, the CDR3 reads TGCGGTGCTAGAGTGGAGACTAGCGGGCTATTCAATGAGCAGTTCTTC. The chain carries TRBV20-1 and TRBJ2-1; 10 positions match TRBD2. Germline CDR1 and CDR2: DFQATT and SNEGSKA (reference sequence). The CDR3 runs to 16 residues.

Comments on this clonotype: The junction shows a germline mismatch at one end, possibly a read error. This chain connects TRBV11-2 to TRBJ2-7; maybe TRBD2 (5 bases). The CDR3 sequence is 12 residues long. The germline gives CDR1 SGHAT, CDR2 FQNNGV. The CDR3 is CANSLEGVRQYF. CDR3 coding DNA: TGTGCCAACAGCTTAGAGGGTGTCAGGCAATACTTC.

Many counts were recorded for this clonotype. Since a much larger clone is just one base distant, this may be a read error. V usage is TRBV6-5 and J usage is TRBJ2-2, with TRBD2 as a possible D gene (6 bases). Germline CDR1 is MNHEY and CDR2 is SVGAGI. There are 13 residues in the CDR3. Written as DNA, the CDR3 is TGTGCCAGCAGTTACACAACAGCCGGGGGGCTGTTTTTT. Translating it yields CASSYTTAGGLFF.

Concerning this clonotype itself: A junction end diverges from the germline sequence, so it may reflect a read error. The genes are TRBV6-1 and TRBJ1-2; D gene ambiguous. Germline values: CDR1 MNHNS, CDR2 SASEGT. The CDR3 spans 14 residues. CDR3 sequence reads: CTSSPTRGPYSYTF. CDR3 DNA: TGTACCAGTAGCCCCACTCGCGGGCCCTATAGCTACACCTTC.

The chain combines TRBV10-2 with TRBJ2-3; TRBD2 aligns across 9 bases. Trimming removed 3 bases from V and 12 bases from J; junction bases left unmatched: 19. Germline CDR1 WSHSY, CDR2 SAAADI. The CDR3 consists of 17 residues. The CDR3 DNA sequence: TGCGCCAGCAGTGAAGGAATGCTAGCGGGGAGGGCAGAAACACAGTATTTT. Residues: CASSEGMLAGRAETQYF.

The chain carries TRBV14 and TRBJ2-2; no clear D gene. Germline loops: CDR1 SGHDN, CDR2 FVKESK. This CDR3 comprises 14 residues. The V gene lost 5 bases and the J gene lost 12 bases, with 19 bases spanning the gap. The CDR3 bases are TGTGCCAGCAGCTTCGCGGCCGAACGCGAGCAGCTGTTTTTT. It is translated as CASSFAAEREQLFF.

V gene TRBV7-8 combines with J gene TRBJ2-7; unclear D gene. CDR3 length equals 12 residues. Germline assignment: CDR1 SGHVS and CDR2 FQNEAQ. Trimming left V 5 bases short and J 13 bases short, with 18 bases between. The CDR3 DNA sequence: TGTGCCAGCAGCCCCCGCCATTACGAGTACTACTTC. It codes for CASSPRHYEYYF.

On this clonotype itself: A much larger clonotype is one base distant, so this may be a read error. V is TRBV5-1 and J is TRBJ2-7; perhaps TRBD1 as D (6 bases). V lost 3 bases, J lost 8 bases, and 21 bases lay in between. Germline CDR1 and CDR2: SGHRS and YFSETQ. CDR3 length equals 15 residues. CDR3 loop: CASSSNGTPKDKQYF. CDR3 coding DNA: TGCGCCAGCAGCTCGAACGGGACACCGAAAGACAAGCAGTACTTC. The whole variable domain, remainder taken from reference TRBV5-1 and TRBJ2-7, is KAGVTQTPRYLIKTRGQQVTLSCSPISGHRSVSWYQQTPGQGLQFLFEYFSETQRNKGNFPGRFSGRQFSNSRSEMNVSTLELGDSALYLCASSSNGTPKDKQYFGPGTRLTVT.

The chain has TRBV4-2 and TRBJ1-6; 7 bases map to TRBD1. V gave up 6 bases and J gave up 7 bases; unmatched junction bases: 12. There are 16 residues in the CDR3. Per the germline V gene, CDR1 is LGHNA and CDR2 is YNFKEQ. The CDR3 loop reads CASSACQTGRNSPLHF. CDR3 nucleotides: TGTGCCAGCAGTGCCTGTCAGACAGGGAGAAATTCACCCCTCCACTTT.